Listed here are 7 T cell receptor beta chains from one sample, sequenced in a study of T cell repertoires in cytomegalovirus infection. From the reads, TCRdb called clonotypes with MiXCR, one entry per CDR3 protein. The sample has some 900,000 distinct CDR3 sequences; roughly 33% are singletons. The antigens for these receptors are not known. Sequences were derived from cultured CD8+ T cells from PBMCs, sampled from culture after CMV antigen stimulation. The receptors stem from a human donor in good health (CMV status not recorded). Some clones in this sample may be carry-over from other donors' samples.

This clonotype has just a few counts. The chain carries TRBV6-5 and TRBJ1-6, with unresolved D. V was clipped by 2 bases and J by 7 bases, with 18 bases between them. Germline lookup yields CDR1 MNHEY and CDR2 SVGAGI. The CDR3 covers 17 residues. The CDR3 loop reads CASSYDQTGSSNSPLHF. CDR3 sequence (DNA): TGTGCCAGCAGTTACGATCAGACGGGCTCGAGCAATTCACCCCTCCACTTT.

V gene TRBV10-2 combines with J gene TRBJ1-6; tentative D call: TRBD1 (5 bases). Trimming took off 8 bases at V and 10 bases at J, with 15 bases between the two ends. The CDR3 contains 13 residues. CDR1 WSHSY and CDR2 SAAADI come from the germline V gene. The CDR3, as DNA: TGCGCCAGCGTGCAGGGAGAAGGATCACCCCTCCACTTT. Translating it yields CASVQGEGSPLHF.

The chain joins TRBV12-5 to TRBJ1-5; D unclear. This CDR3 comprises 14 residues. CDR1 is LGHNT, CDR2 FRNRAP, per germline. Trimming cost V 2 bases and J 4 bases, with 9 bases left between them. CDR3 sequence reads: CASGLPGRNQPQHF. CDR3 in DNA: TGTGCTAGTGGTTTGCCTGGGAGGAATCAGCCCCAGCATTTT.

The chain uses TRBV7-9 and TRBJ2-1; 7 bases agree with TRBD1. J lost 12 bases, V lost 1 base, and 9 bases had no gene match. Looked up from germline, CDR1 is SEHNR and CDR2 is FQNEAQ (reference sequence). CDR3 length: 14 amino acids. CDR3 sequence reads: CASSLGDRAQGQFF. The CDR3 region has the DNA TGTGCCAGCAGCTTAGGCGACAGGGCGCAGGGGCAGTTCTTC.

This clonotype was seen ten or more times. The chain employs TRBV7-8 and TRBJ2-6; D is possibly TRBD1 (6 bases). The CDR3 has 18 amino acids. V lost 1 base and J 0 bases, leaving 13 bases between the germline ends. Germline V lookup: CDR1 SGHVS, CDR2 FQNEAQ. CDR3 in amino acids: CASSLDGTSGSGANVLTF. The DNA of the CDR3 is TGTGCCAGCAGCTTAGATGGGACAAGCGGCTCTGGGGCCAACGTCCTGACTTTC.

This chain joins TRBV7-6 and TRBJ2-7, with D perhaps matching TRBD1 (5 bases). V gave up 8 bases and J gave up 2 bases, with 13 bases separating them. This CDR3 spans 13 amino acids. From germline, CDR1 is SGHVS and CDR2 FNYEAQ. CDR3 in amino acids: CASGPGNTYEQYF. The CDR3 DNA is TGTGCCAGCGGTCCAGGGAACACCTACGAGCAGTACTTC.

With respect to this clonotype: The junction differs from germline at one of its ends, possibly a read error. The chain links TRBV6-1 to TRBJ2-5; 7 bases are a match to TRBD1. The CDR3 extends over 14 amino acids. Germline lookup yields CDR1 MNHNS and CDR2 SASEGT. Here the CDR3 reads CVSRERDREETQYF. Written as DNA, the CDR3 is TGTGTCAGCAGGGAAAGGGACAGAGAAGAGACCCAGTACTTC.